Listed below are T cell receptor beta chains from one sample, sequenced in a study of shared clonotypes between healthy human individuals. Only in-frame clones appear in the TCRdb table, and some are missing; sequencing was by immunoSEQ multiplex PCR. There are millions of clones in the sample; more than 80% occur only once, and about 0.41% lies in the top ten. Sequencing was done on a sample of naive CD4+ T cells from PBMCs. The source of these receptors is a man between 18 and 29 years old in good health. Some clones in this sample may be carry-over from other donors' samples. Both conserved end residues are part of each CDR3. Fields, in order: V gene, D gene, J gene, clone size, CDR3 DNA, CDR3 protein. A D gene is named only where the DNA matches it firmly. A clone size is listed for some rows: how often the clone was seen (once, few, many), or a class if it is expanded.

v_call: TRBV5-1
d_call: -
j_call: TRBJ2-7
clone_size: -
cdr3_nt: TGCGCCAGCAGCTTGGCCCCAGTGGGCAGTCCCTCCTACGAGCAGTACTTC
cdr3_aa: CASSLAPVGSPSYEQYF

v_call: TRBV28
d_call: -
j_call: TRBJ1-2
clone_size: -
cdr3_nt: TGTGCCAGCAGTTTACTACAAGCTAACTATGGCTACACCTTC
cdr3_aa: CASSLLQANYGYTF

v_call: TRBV19
d_call: -
j_call: TRBJ1-2
clone_size: -
cdr3_nt: TGTGCCAGTAGACTAACACCCGGGACCTTTTATGGCTACACCTTC
cdr3_aa: CASRLTPGTFYGYTF

v_call: TRBV5-1
d_call: TRBD2
j_call: TRBJ2-2
clone_size: -
cdr3_nt: TGCGCCAGCAGCTTACTAGCGGGAGGAGGGACCGGGGAGCTGTTTTTT
cdr3_aa: CASSLLAGGGTGELFF

v_call: TRBV5-1
d_call: TRBD2
j_call: TRBJ2-5
clone_size: -
cdr3_nt: TGCGCCAGCAGCTCTCGGACTAGCGAAGAGACCCAGTACTTC
cdr3_aa: CASSSRTSEETQYF

v_call: TRBV11-2
d_call: -
j_call: TRBJ2-7
clone_size: -
cdr3_nt: TGTGCCAGCAGCTTAGATCGGATCCCAACCTACGAGCAGTACTTC
cdr3_aa: CASSLDRIPTYEQYF

v_call: TRBV6-6
d_call: -
j_call: TRBJ2-5
clone_size: -
cdr3_nt: TGTGCCAGCAGCAACCTCCGGGAGACCCAGTACTTC
cdr3_aa: CASSNLRETQYF

v_call: TRBV9
d_call: -
j_call: TRBJ1-2
clone_size: -
cdr3_nt: TGTGCCAGCAGCTCTGGAGGCGGGGGCTACACCTTC
cdr3_aa: CASSSGGGGYTF

v_call: TRBV18
d_call: TRBD1
j_call: TRBJ2-5
clone_size: -
cdr3_nt: TGTGCCAGCTCACCGCCCGCCGGGACAGGGGTTTTGGAGACCCAGTACTTC
cdr3_aa: CASSPPAGTGVLETQYF

v_call: TRBV5-8
d_call: TRBD1
j_call: TRBJ2-2
clone_size: -
cdr3_nt: TGTGCCAGCAGCTTCCTACAGGGGGCCGGCGGGGAGCTGTTTTTT
cdr3_aa: CASSFLQGAGGELFF

v_call: TRBV11-3
d_call: -
j_call: TRBJ2-1
clone_size: -
cdr3_nt: TGTGCCAGCAGCCTTTATAGCGTGAAGAGCTCCTACAATGAGCAGTTCTTC
cdr3_aa: CASSLYSVKSSYNEQFF

v_call: TRBV19
d_call: -
j_call: TRBJ2-2
clone_size: -
cdr3_nt: TGTGCCACCAGACTAGTCCTAAACACCGGGGAGCTGTTTTTT
cdr3_aa: CATRLVLNTGELFF

v_call: TRBV5-5
d_call: -
j_call: TRBJ2-2
clone_size: -
cdr3_nt: TGTGCCAGCAGCTCGTCTCCAGGGACCGGGGAGCTGTTTTTT
cdr3_aa: CASSSSPGTGELFF

v_call: TRBV9
d_call: TRBD1
j_call: TRBJ2-7
clone_size: -
cdr3_nt: TGTGCCAGCAGCTCGAGGGACAGCTCCTACGAGCAGTACTTC
cdr3_aa: CASSSRDSSYEQYF

v_call: TRBV5-1
d_call: TRBD2
j_call: TRBJ2-4
clone_size: -
cdr3_nt: TGCGCCAGCAGCTTGGAACTAGCGGGACTTCTAGCCAAAAACATTCAGTACTTC
cdr3_aa: CASSLELAGLLAKNIQYF

v_call: TRBV5-1
d_call: -
j_call: TRBJ2-7
clone_size: -
cdr3_nt: TGCGCCAGCAGCTTGGCCACTAGCCGGGCCTACGAGCAGTACTTC
cdr3_aa: CASSLATSRAYEQYF

v_call: TRBV5-1
d_call: -
j_call: TRBJ2-3
clone_size: -
cdr3_nt: TGCGCCAGCAGCTACCGGTGGGGGGCGAGAGTGGCAGATACGCAGTATTTT
cdr3_aa: CASSYRWGARVADTQYF

v_call: TRBV7-9
d_call: -
j_call: TRBJ2-2
clone_size: -
cdr3_nt: TGTGCCAGCACCCGCGGGTCGACACAGGAACTTACCGGGGAGCTGTTTTTT
cdr3_aa: CASTRGSTQELTGELFF

v_call: TRBV19
d_call: -
j_call: TRBJ1-5
clone_size: few
cdr3_nt: TGTGCCAGTAGTATAGATCAGGGTTTTCAGCCCCAGCATTTT
cdr3_aa: CASSIDQGFQPQHF

v_call: TRBV28
d_call: -
j_call: TRBJ1-1
clone_size: -
cdr3_nt: TGTGCCAGCAGTTTGATTAACACTGAAGCTTTCTTT
cdr3_aa: CASSLINTEAFF

v_call: TRBV12-5
d_call: TRBD1
j_call: TRBJ1-1
clone_size: -
cdr3_nt: TGTGCTAGTGGTCACCCCGGACAGGGAGCTTTCTTT
cdr3_aa: CASGHPGQGAFF

v_call: TRBV2
d_call: TRBD2
j_call: TRBJ2-1
clone_size: -
cdr3_nt: TGTGCCAGCAGCGATACTACAGCGGGAGGGCGGAATGAGCAGTTCTTC
cdr3_aa: CASSDTTAGGRNEQFF

v_call: TRBV5-6
d_call: TRBD1
j_call: TRBJ1-5
clone_size: -
cdr3_nt: TGTGCCAGCAGCTCACAGGGGGCTGATCAGCCCCAGCATTTT
cdr3_aa: CASSSQGADQPQHF

v_call: TRBV18
d_call: TRBD2
j_call: TRBJ2-3
clone_size: -
cdr3_nt: TGTGCCAGCTCACCACCGGGACTAGCGGGGCATAGCACAGATACGCAGTATTTT
cdr3_aa: CASSPPGLAGHSTDTQYF

v_call: TRBV18
d_call: -
j_call: TRBJ2-1
clone_size: -
cdr3_nt: TGTGCCAGCTCACGGAAAGCGGACAATGAGCAGTTCTTC
cdr3_aa: CASSRKADNEQFF

v_call: TRBV19
d_call: -
j_call: TRBJ2-2
clone_size: -
cdr3_nt: TGTGCCAGTAGTGGATGGGCGAGTGCTGCCGGGGAGCTGTTTTTT
cdr3_aa: CASSGWASAAGELFF

v_call: TRBV5-1
d_call: -
j_call: TRBJ1-1
clone_size: -
cdr3_nt: TGCGCCAGCAGCGATTTGGCCGGGAACACTGAAGCTTTCTTT
cdr3_aa: CASSDLAGNTEAFF

v_call: TRBV5-4
d_call: TRBD1
j_call: TRBJ1-1
clone_size: once
cdr3_nt: TGTGCCAGCAGCTTTAAAAACCCGGGACAGGGGAACACTGAAGCTTTCTTT
cdr3_aa: CASSFKNPGQGNTEAFF

v_call: TRBV28
d_call: TRBD2
j_call: TRBJ2-5
clone_size: -
cdr3_nt: TGTGCCAGCAGCCTGAGACTAGCGGGAGCAGAGACCCAGTACTTC
cdr3_aa: CASSLRLAGAETQYF

v_call: TRBV29-1
d_call: -
j_call: TRBJ2-1
clone_size: -
cdr3_nt: TGCAGCGTTGTTGTAAGCTCCTACAATGAGCAGTTCTTC
cdr3_aa: CSVVVSSYNEQFF

v_call: TRBV6-1
d_call: -
j_call: TRBJ2-7
clone_size: -
cdr3_nt: TGTGCCAGCCAACAACAAGGCCGGCAGTACTTC
cdr3_aa: CASQQQGRQYF

v_call: TRBV19
d_call: TRBD2
j_call: TRBJ2-5
clone_size: -
cdr3_nt: TGTGCCAGTAGTATGGGGCTAGCGGAGTACCAAGAGACCCAGTACTTC
cdr3_aa: CASSMGLAEYQETQYF

v_call: TRBV6-1
d_call: TRBD1
j_call: TRBJ2-1
clone_size: -
cdr3_nt: TGTGCCACACTGGACAGGGTTGGCAATGAGCAGTTCTTC
cdr3_aa: CATLDRVGNEQFF

v_call: TRBV5-1
d_call: -
j_call: TRBJ1-1
clone_size: -
cdr3_nt: TGCGCCAGCAGCGAATCCCCGGGGGGTGTAAACACTGAAGCTTTCTTT
cdr3_aa: CASSESPGGVNTEAFF

v_call: TRBV9
d_call: -
j_call: TRBJ2-3
clone_size: -
cdr3_nt: TGTGCCAGCAGCGTACGGGCAAGCACAGATACGCAGTATTTT
cdr3_aa: CASSVRASTDTQYF

v_call: TRBV18
d_call: TRBD1
j_call: TRBJ2-7
clone_size: few
cdr3_nt: TGTGCCAGCTCACCCTCGGGACAGGGGTTCTACGAGCAGTACTTC
cdr3_aa: CASSPSGQGFYEQYF

v_call: TRBV6-5
d_call: TRBD1
j_call: TRBJ1-2
clone_size: -
cdr3_nt: TGTGCCAGCAGGCAGGGGGCTAACTATGGCTACACCTTC
cdr3_aa: CASRQGANYGYTF

v_call: TRBV5-4
d_call: TRBD1
j_call: TRBJ1-4
clone_size: -
cdr3_nt: TGTGCCAGCAGCATCTTACAGGGGGGCACTAATGAAAAACTGTTTTTT
cdr3_aa: CASSILQGGTNEKLFF

v_call: TRBV11-2
d_call: -
j_call: TRBJ2-5
clone_size: -
cdr3_nt: TGTGCCAGCAACTTCAACACCCTTTTGTGGGAGACCCAGTACTTC
cdr3_aa: CASNFNTLLWETQYF

v_call: TRBV18
d_call: TRBD1
j_call: TRBJ1-2
clone_size: few
cdr3_nt: TGTGCCAGCTCGGGAGGACAGGCTGCTAACTATGGCTACACCTTC
cdr3_aa: CASSGGQAANYGYTF

v_call: TRBV10-1
d_call: TRBD2
j_call: TRBJ2-5
clone_size: -
cdr3_nt: TGCGCCAGCACCCCTTCGGGTAGCGGGAGGTGTAGAGAGACCCAGTACTTC
cdr3_aa: CASTPSGSGRCRETQYF

v_call: TRBV29-1
d_call: TRBD1
j_call: TRBJ1-1
clone_size: -
cdr3_nt: TGCAGCGTTGCGGGACAGGGGGGCACTGAAGCTTTCTTT
cdr3_aa: CSVAGQGGTEAFF

v_call: TRBV28
d_call: -
j_call: TRBJ2-1
clone_size: -
cdr3_nt: TGTGCCAGCAGTTCGACAGCGGGTGGGCAGTTCTTC
cdr3_aa: CASSSTAGGQFF

v_call: TRBV5-1
d_call: TRBD1
j_call: TRBJ2-5
clone_size: -
cdr3_nt: TGCGCCAGCAGCGGCAGGGGGTCGGAGACCCAGTACTTC
cdr3_aa: CASSGRGSETQYF

v_call: TRBV7-9
d_call: -
j_call: TRBJ2-1
clone_size: -
cdr3_nt: TGTGCCAGCACCTTCCTGGGGGACAATGAGCAGTTCTTC
cdr3_aa: CASTFLGDNEQFF

v_call: TRBV10-3
d_call: -
j_call: TRBJ2-5
clone_size: once
cdr3_nt: TGTGCCATCAGTGAGGTGGCAGGGGGGAAGGAGACCCAGTACTTC
cdr3_aa: CAISEVAGGKETQYF

v_call: TRBV5-6
d_call: -
j_call: TRBJ2-7
clone_size: -
cdr3_nt: TGTGCCAGCAGCCTCCGACAGCCCGGACGCTCCTACGAGCAGTACTTC
cdr3_aa: CASSLRQPGRSYEQYF

v_call: TRBV12-1
d_call: -
j_call: TRBJ1-2
clone_size: -
cdr3_nt: TGTGCCAGCAGAACCAGGGCCTTCTATGGCTACACCTTC
cdr3_aa: CASRTRAFYGYTF

v_call: TRBV20-1
d_call: -
j_call: TRBJ2-7
clone_size: -
cdr3_nt: TGCAGTGCTAGGCCCGGGGACGAGCAGTACTTC
cdr3_aa: CSARPGDEQYF